The 24 T cell receptor beta chains reported below all come from one sample, sequenced in a study of T cells expressing NK-cell markers. From its re-call of the 5' RACE reads, TCRdb lists each CDR3 protein once, without DNA. Seen in this sample are roughly 280,000 distinct CDR3 sequences; the ten most common clones hold about 0.4%. The sequencing input was blood T cells: a sorted CD56 or NKG2C T cell subset, CD4+ or CD8+ T cells, or bulk PBMC T cells (not recorded which). The source is a man between 18 and 29 years old in good health.

V usage is TRBV10-3 and J usage is TRBJ2-5; with no DNA, the TCRdb D assignment of TRBD1 cannot be verified. This CDR3 contains 14 residues. The germline gives CDR1 ENHRY, CDR2 SYGVKD. The CDR3 loop reads CAISETGVQETQYF.

V is TRBV15 and J is TRBJ2-7; TCRdb's D call of TRBD2 is untestable without DNA. This CDR3 contains 14 residues. Germline-derived CDR1 and CDR2 are LNHNV and YYDKDF (reference sequence). The CDR3 here is CATSSGDYLYEQYF.

The chain couples TRBV20-1 to TRBJ2-1; TCRdb's D call, TRBD2, is unchecked because there is no DNA. CDR1 DFQATT and CDR2 SNEGSKA come from the germline V gene (reference sequence). This CDR3 contains 15 residues. CDR3 loop: CSARNRDYPWDEQFF.

This sequence joins TRBV4-3 and TRBJ2-1; without DNA, the TCRdb call of TRBD1 cannot be checked. The CDR3 sequence is 15 residues long. Germline CDR1 reads LGHNA; CDR2 reads YSLEER. CDR3 in amino acids: CASSPRQDSYNEQFF.

The rearrangement links TRBV6-5 to TRBJ1-1; TCRdb's assignment of TRBD1 cannot be checked, as there is no DNA. The CDR3 extends over 13 amino acids. Germline V lookup: CDR1 MNHEY, CDR2 SVGAGI. The CDR3 region is CASSYSGAGEAFF.

The rearrangement links TRBV12-3 or TRBV12-4 to TRBJ1-4. This CDR3 is 18 amino acids long. CDR3 in amino acids: CASSLWSGEPPTNEKLFF.

This chain uses TRBV4-2 with TRBJ2-1; TCRdb selects TRBD2, and the lack of DNA leaves this call unchecked. CDR1 and CDR2 (germline): LGHNA, YNFKEQ. The CDR3 has 14 amino acids. CDR3 in amino acids: CASSQPSREYEQFF.

The chain links TRBV20-1 to TRBJ2-3. This CDR3 is 14 amino acids long. CDR1 and CDR2 from the germline V gene are DFQATT and SNEGSKA (reference sequence). The CDR3 is CSARDNLRADTQYF.

The chain joins TRBV6-5 to TRBJ2-1; TCRdb reports TRBD2, a call that lacks DNA to check it against. This CDR3 is built from 15 residues. Germline lookup yields CDR1 MNHEY and CDR2 SVGAGI. CDR3 residues: CACSSTSGIYNEQFF.

The CDR3 spells CASSLRGGYGYTF. The chain carries TRBV12-3 or TRBV12-4 and TRBJ1-2; TCRdb designates TRBD1, a call that cannot be tested without DNA. The CDR3 covers 13 residues.

The chain carries TRBV11-2 and TRBJ2-1; the D call from TCRdb, TRBD2, cannot be confirmed without DNA. CDR3 length: 18 residues. Germline V lookup: CDR1 SGHAT, CDR2 FQNNGV. This CDR3 reads CASSLDYGGRAYYNEQFF.

The V gene is TRBV20-1, the J gene TRBJ2-1; the TCRdb call, TRBD2, lacks DNA for checking. Germline CDR1 is DFQATT and CDR2 is SNEGSKA (reference sequence). This CDR3 region has 20 residues. The CDR3 spells CSAEDSWTSGRTSSYNEQFF.

CDR3 sequence: CASRLAQETQYF. This rearrangement joins TRBV6-2 or TRBV6-3 to TRBJ2-5; the D call of TRBD2 rests on TCRdb alone, since no DNA is present to check it. This CDR3 contains 12 residues. From germline, CDR1 is MNHEY and CDR2 SVGEGT.

The gene calls are TRBV29-1 and TRBJ2-3; there is no DNA to check the TCRdb D call of TRBD2. The CDR3 length is 17 residues. Germline V lookup: CDR1 SQVTM, CDR2 ANQGSEA. CDR3 loop: CSVEIGLTSAKRVTQYF.

The CDR3 loop reads CSALAGIEDTQYF. The rearrangement joins TRBV20-1 to TRBJ2-3; TCRdb's D call of TRBD2 is untestable without DNA. CDR1 and CDR2 from the germline V gene are DFQATT and SNEGSKA (reference sequence). CDR3 size: 13 residues.

The CDR3 region is CASTAGGLKSTDTQYF. The chain joins TRBV4-1 to TRBJ2-3; TCRdb designates TRBD2, a call that cannot be tested without DNA. This CDR3 comprises 16 residues. CDR1 is MGHRA and CDR2 is YSYEKL in the germline V gene.

This chain links TRBV9 with TRBJ2-7; the D call from TCRdb, TRBD2, cannot be confirmed without DNA. This CDR3 comprises 13 residues. CDR1 is SGDLS, CDR2 YYNGEE, per germline. This chain's CDR3 is CASSRGPDYEQYF.

The V gene is TRBV4-1, the J gene TRBJ2-5; TCRdb's assignment of TRBD2 cannot be checked, as there is no DNA. CDR1 and CDR2 from the germline V gene are MGHRA and YSYEKL. The CDR3 extends over 16 amino acids. CDR3 in amino acids: CASSQVGREGGETQYF.

The J gene is TRBJ1-5, the V gene TRBV5-4; without DNA, the TCRdb call of TRBD1 cannot be checked. The CDR3 loop spans 22 amino acids. The germline CDR1 and CDR2 sequences are SGHNT and YYREEE (reference sequence). CDR3 amino acids: CASSLLGWLRSAPMASNQPQHF.

The CDR3: CASSGSGRVPLETQYF. The chain combines TRBV2 with TRBJ2-5; TCRdb designates TRBD2, a call that cannot be tested without DNA. The CDR3 has 16 amino acids. CDR1 and CDR2 (germline): SNHLY, FYNNEI.

The V call is TRBV6-5, the J call TRBJ2-2; TCRdb's D call of TRBD2 is untestable without DNA. This CDR3 has 18 residues. Germline loops: CDR1 MNHEY, CDR2 SVGAGI. This CDR3 reads CASSYRGSGRGNTGELFF.

J is TRBJ1-1 and V is TRBV11-2; TCRdb proposes TRBD1, but this gene call is untestable without DNA. The CDR3 totals 16 residues. Per the germline V gene, CDR1 is SGHAT and CDR2 is FQNNGV. CDR3 residues: CASSDLTRQGRGEAFF.

The chain links TRBV11-2 to TRBJ2-7; the TCRdb call, TRBD2, lacks DNA for checking. There are 15 residues in the CDR3. From germline, CDR1 is SGHAT and CDR2 FQNNGV. CDR3 in amino acids: CASSPSGGRPYEQYF.

This chain uses TRBV20-1 with TRBJ2-4. CDR3 length equals 14 residues. Germline V gene sequence: CDR1 DFQATT, CDR2 SNEGSKA (reference sequence). The CDR3: CSATQGAAKNIQYF.